This TCR beta chain came from a study of cytomegalovirus exposure and HLA in healthy donors (dated by TCRdb to about 2017). Turning to the overall study: In an earlier analysis of around 540 of the donors, 276 Gb of sequence data and 117 million unique TCR beta sequences from some 170 million T cells were reported. The study used immunosequencing to profile the T cell repertoires of approximately 690 subjects and linked those repertoires to cytomegalovirus serostatus. Donor age, sex, ethnicity and CMV serostatus were compiled together with the repertoire data. A later analysis re-examined previously published TCR beta repertoires from more than 600 donors and added high-resolution HLA genotyping to investigate patterns of TCR occurrence. All discovery cohort repertoires had been generated using a single sequencing platform. Class I and class II HLA loci were covered by the typing at four-digit resolution. In a later genetic analysis, genome-wide SNP genotypes for about 65% of the roughly 700 donors were used, and that subset was treated as a discovery cohort. High-throughput TCR immunosequencing, statistical association of individual TCRs with disease status, and machine learning were combined to predict cytomegalovirus infection status. Roughly 5 DR-DQ haplotypes were handled as single units for association and clustering, since linkage in the cohort was strong. Rather than using new phenotypic data, the later analysis identified candidate immune exposures from TCR beta sequences and from how often those sequences occurred across donors. A separate validation cohort of 100 to 150 different subjects was used in addition to the approximately 670-subject first cohort. Among about 360 genotyped donors of the cohort, an average of about 240,000 unique TCR beta nucleotide sequences were sequenced per donor, 15% to 20% of them non-productive. The number of donors typed differed by locus, with 629-630 for A, B, C, DRB1 and DQB1, 522 for DQA1, some 570 for DPA1, and some 440 for DPB1. The study aimed to test whether signatures of past pathogen exposure could be identified by cataloging public T cell receptors. To decide whether each TCR beta V gene segment behaved as functional or pseudogenic, an earlier analysis of several hundred of the donors relied on high-throughput TCR beta sequencing. About 300 gigabases of sequencing data and approximately 92 million unique TCR sequences made up an early release that covered approximately 700 HLA-typed donors. Among the roughly 370 genotyped donors, approximately 81% belonged to the genetic ancestry cluster associated with self-reported Caucasian donors.

The cohort comprised some 700 healthy bone marrow donors. All cohort members were sampled while nominally healthy, although unrecorded immune exposures were likely present. The donor tested CMV seropositive and was one of the 289 seropositive cohort members. Each donor provided a peripheral blood sample, and peripheral blood mononuclear cells were used for TCR beta sequencing. The Qiagen DNeasy Blood Extraction Kit was used to extract genomic DNA from the blood cell samples. Libraries were prepared through the immunoSEQ multiplex PCR assay. For the multiplex PCR, a mixture combining 60 forward primers for TCR Vbeta segments and 13 reverse primers for TCR Jbeta segments was used. The CDR3 region of rearranged TCR beta genes was amplified from genomic DNA by a multiplex PCR assay. On the Illumina HiSeq System, the amplified TCR beta libraries were sequenced as 87-base-pair reads. For the original study's pipeline: In a later analysis, tens of millions of unique TCR beta chains were counted across the 500 to 700 repertoires, and approximately 9.9 million of these chains were shared by at least two donors. A nearest-neighbor algorithm error-corrected the raw reads and collapsed the reads into unique sequences, merging closely related sequences to remove PCR and sequencing errors. To assign V, D and J gene segments, CDR3 sequences were aligned to IMGT reference sequences. For a sequence to be retained, a match of at least six nucleotides to both a V gene segment and a J gene segment was required. A rearrangement was called productive if the CDR3 had no stop codons and remained in frame with V and J, and every other rearrangement was called non-productive. Following IMGT convention, CDR3 was defined as the stretch from the second conserved V-encoded cysteine to the conserved J-encoded phenylalanine. The earlier analysis of more than 450 of the donors excluded sequences that lacked an unambiguous match to a single V gene segment. An earlier analysis of approximately 590 of the donors called V segments functional above 56.7% productive rearrangements and segregating when the between-donor standard deviation exceeded 5%. To diagnose cytomegalovirus status from the catalog of TCR beta chain sequences, a statistical classification framework was built. A later analysis assigned V and J genes by comparing TCR nucleotide sequences with IMGT/GENE-DB human TR gene sequences. The TCRdist pipeline was used in a later analysis to assign CDR3 sequences and most-parsimonious VDJ recombination scenarios. In a later analysis, each TCR beta chain was defined by its CDR3 amino acid sequence together with its V-gene family, and reads lacking a unique V-gene family were excluded. A later analysis removed over 500 highly shared, low-generation-probability nucleotide sequences to deal with suspected cross-contamination and a sequencing artifact. For each public chain, a later analysis derived a clonal expansion index from normalized ranks of inferred template counts within each repertoire. A later analysis computed generation probabilities with a VDJ recombination model fitted to out-of-frame rearrangements, and checked the results against IGoR. In a later analysis, TCR-TCR, TCR-HLA and TCR-CMV co-occurrence was scored with hypergeometric tests, and a repertoire-size bias correction was applied to TCR pairs. In a later analysis, false discovery rates were estimated by permuting HLA or CMV assignments 20 times. A later analysis grouped co-occurring TCRs with DBSCAN, adding TCRdist sequence similarity when clustering within HLA-allele-positive subsets. Repertoires with fewer than 30,000 or more than 120,000 public chains were left out of co-occurrence clustering, as were about five repertoires with anomalous nucleotide sharing. TCRdb's version of the immuneACCESS table is confined to in-frame rearrangements and falls short of the full clone set. An unresolved V gene accounts for under half of the shortfall where checked; the remainder is of unknown origin. That table gives V, J and clone size, and the DNA gave D and trimming. In this sample the table shows more than 150,000 clones, 79% of which occur a single time. The top ten clones comprise 1.5% to 1.7% of the sample.

In the case of this clone: What this receptor recognizes is not known. Base qualities are missing; no much larger clone stands one base away.

Results the study describes overall, beyond this receptor: A later analysis found that TCR association rates varied across HLA loci, with DRB1 alleles showing the most associated TCRs and HLA-C alleles the fewest. CMV serostatus was the only immune exposure information available for the cohort. The study gave a list of 150 to 200 TCR beta chains associated with cytomegalovirus. A later analysis found that HLA-associated TCR beta chains were more clonally expanded and had lower generation probabilities than equally common non-associated chains. According to a later genetic analysis, donors in an Asian-associated ancestry cluster had fewer N-insertions in productive TCRs than the roughly 670-donor mean. A later analysis reported that several top co-occurrence clusters appeared linked to parvovirus B19, influenza, CMV and Epstein-Barr virus. A further reported finding was that TCR beta sequences accurately predicted the HLA-A and HLA-B alleles for most subjects in the first cohort. Correlated functional status among segregating V segments might be attributable to linkage disequilibrium, but an unknown experimental factor could not be ruled out. When HLA alleles, especially DR and DQ, strongly co-occurred, TCR associations were difficult to assign to individual alleles. The authors suggested that the approach could potentially be extended to other disease states and immunological phenotypes. Presence/absence analyses assumed roughly uniform sequencing depth across donors, an assumption that may not hold. Only TCR beta chains were sequenced in this cohort, and the absence of alpha or paired-chain data limited detectable features. Some 16 rarely observed V segments, including chromosome 9 orphons, were excluded from the earlier analysis of several hundred of the donors because counts were too low. Cytomegalovirus status was reported to be diagnosed by the classifier with high specificity and sensitivity in both the original and validation cohorts. In a later genetic analysis, a missense DCLRE1C variant was associated with V-gene and J-gene trimming of TCR beta chains, and the association was replicated in an independent cohort. A cluster of highly shared sequence variants was judged likely to represent a technical artifact of the sequencing pipeline. HLA typing was unavailable for some donors at each locus, so association tests used only the typed subset. Specific HLA alleles were associated with about 17,000 TCR beta sequences at a false discovery rate of 0.05 in a later analysis. Most TCR sequences were seen in very few donors, while some public TCRs were found in many individuals. According to a later analysis, most CMV-associated TCR beta chains appeared to be HLA-restricted, and the HLA associations seemed to be driven largely by CMV exposure. In an earlier analysis of about 600 of the donors, most TCR beta V segments appeared in productive rearrangements about 87% or about 30% of the time, broadly matching IMGT annotations. In vitro tests confirmed that three of the cytomegalovirus-associated TCR beta chains recognize cytomegalovirus antigens.

This TCR came from a girl between 10 and 17 years old in good health and CMV-seropositive. The source material was PBMCs.

The DNA sequence follows: TGTGCCAGCAGCTTAGGGTGGGCCTCAGATACGCAGTATTTT. The encoded protein is CASSLGWASDTQYF. The rearranged chain carries TRBV7-2 and TRBJ2-3; the D gene identity is not certain. Deletion took 1 base off V and 4 bases off J, with a span of 9 bases between the germline ends. Inclusive of the bounding cysteine and phenylalanine, the CDR3 is 14 residues long. Left in the record is the CDR3 DNA by itself, 42 bases read in frame from the first base. Via the germline V gene, CDR1 is SGHTA and CDR2 FQGNSA.